The 18 T cell receptor beta chains below come from one sample, sequenced in a study of identical twins. TCRdb analysed the 5' RACE reads with MiXCR anew, one entry per CDR3 protein. The sample contains approximately 590,000 distinct CDR3 sequences, over 8.5% of which appear only once. This sample also appeared in a second study, on yellow fever vaccine responses in identical twins.

Sample: PBMCs. The source of these receptors is a woman younger than 35 in good health.

The V call is TRBV20-1, the J call TRBJ2-7; D gene uncertain. Germline assignment: CDR1 DFQATT and CDR2 SNEGSKA (reference sequence). CDR3 length: 15 amino acids. With 0 bases removed from V and 0 bases from J, the gap between germline ends came to 12 bases. This CDR3 is CSARERTDISYEQYF. For the CDR3, the DNA is TGCAGTGCTAGAGAGCGGACGGATATCTCCTACGAGCAGTACTTC.

The sample holds a few counts of this clonotype. The genes are TRBV4-3 and TRBJ2-7, with a weak D call TRBD1 (7 bases). Germline CDR1 reads LGHNA; CDR2 reads YSLEER. The CDR3 length is 16 residues. V gave up 0 bases and J gave up 6 bases, with 18 bases separating them. CDR3 nucleotides: TGCGCCAGCAGCCAAGATGTGGTGACAGGGAGGAGCGAGCAGTACTTC. Amino acid sequence: CASSQDVVTGRSEQYF.

This clonotype was seen ten or more times. The rearrangement joins TRBV7-2 to TRBJ1-1; 11 bases match TRBD1. CDR3 length: 16 amino acids. Germline V CDR1 and CDR2: SGHTA, FQGNSA. V lost 3 bases to trimming and J lost 4 bases; unmatched junction nucleotides: 7. The CDR3 DNA sequence: TGTGCCAGCAGCTTCCTCCCCGGGACAGGGGGCACTGAAGCTTTCTTT. Translating it yields CASSFLPGTGGTEAFF.

There are a few counts of this clonotype. The V call is TRBV12-3 or TRBV12-4, the J call TRBJ1-1; perhaps TRBD1 as D (6 bases). The CDR3 sequence is 12 residues long. V was clipped by 8 bases and J by 10 bases, with 17 bases between them. The CDR3 region has the DNA TGTGCCAGCGGACCAGGGGATCGAAGAGCTTTCTTT. This encodes CASGPGDRRAFF.

This clonotype has a count of ten or more. The chain links TRBV5-1 to TRBJ2-3; 11 bases map to TRBD1. The CDR3 is 16 residues long. The germline gives CDR1 SGHRS, CDR2 YFSETQ. V lost 4 bases, J lost 5 bases, and 9 bases stayed unmatched. This CDR3 is CASSPGQGARGDTQYF. CDR3 bases: TGCGCCAGCAGCCCTGGACAGGGGGCAAGGGGAGATACGCAGTATTTT.

This clonotype was counted a few times. V is TRBV18 and J is TRBJ2-7; D gene unclear. The CDR3 is made up of 13 amino acids. The germline V gene has CDR1 KGHSH and CDR2 LQKENI. Trimming pared 6 bases from V and 2 bases from J, leaving 11 bases between. The CDR3 loop is CASSLSDPYEQYF. The CDR3 DNA sequence: TGTGCCAGCTCCCTTTCGGATCCCTACGAGCAGTACTTC.

This clonotype was seen repeatedly, ten times or more. The chain couples TRBV7-2 to TRBJ2-5, with 13 nucleotides matching TRBD2. Germline CDR1 reads SGHTA; CDR2 reads FQGNSA. V was pared by 6 bases and J by 4 bases, with 11 bases of the junction left unmatched. The CDR3 has 17 amino acids. The CDR3 region is CASRWGGLAGWAETQYF. CDR3 DNA: TGTGCCAGCAGATGGGGGGGACTAGCGGGATGGGCAGAGACCCAGTACTTC.

This clonotype was seen many times. The J gene is TRBJ2-7, the V gene TRBV5-6; 12 positions match TRBD2. CDR1 is SGHDT and CDR2 is YYEEEE in the germline V gene. The length of the CDR3 is 17 residues. After removal of 2 bases from V and 2 bases from J, the junction contained 8 bases not matched to a gene. The CDR3 sequence is CASSLRLAGAWAYEQYF. The CDR3 DNA reads TGTGCCAGCAGCTTACGACTAGCGGGAGCTTGGGCCTACGAGCAGTACTTC.

This clonotype was seen at least ten times. The chain links TRBV4-1 to TRBJ2-1; a weak D match, TRBD2 (6 bases). The CDR3 is 16 residues long. V lost 0 bases, J lost 4 bases, and 13 bases lay in between. CDR1 MGHRA and CDR2 YSYEKL come from the germline V gene. The CDR3 nucleotides are TGCGCCAGCAGCCAAGAGGGCCTAGCGTTTTACAATGAGCAGTTCTTC. As protein: CASSQEGLAFYNEQFF.

This chain connects TRBV7-9 to TRBJ2-1, with 11 bases matching TRBD2. Trimming took 5 bases from V and 6 from J; bases not matched to a gene: 6. CDR1 and CDR2 (germline): SEHNR, FQNEAQ (reference sequence). The CDR3 totals 15 residues. DNA of the CDR3: TGTGCCAGCAGCCAAAGAGGGACTAGCGGCAATGAGCAGTTCTTC. It yields the protein CASSQRGTSGNEQFF.

This clonotype was seen at least ten times. CDR3 loop: CASSSRTVSYEQYF. CDR3 DNA: TGTGCCAGCAGCTCACGGACAGTCTCCTACGAGCAGTACTTC. This sequence joins TRBV5-5 and TRBJ2-7; D perhaps matches TRBD1 (6 bases). The germline gives CDR1 SGHKS, CDR2 YYEKEE (reference sequence). This CDR3 is 14 amino acids long. V was trimmed by 3 bases and J by 0 bases, leaving 10 bases between them.

This clonotype has a count of ten or more. The chain has TRBV2 and TRBJ2-2, with TRBD1 identical over 7 bases. The germline CDR1 and CDR2 sequences are SNHLY and FYNNEI. Germline trimming cut 8 bases from V and 0 bases from J; bases unmatched to any gene: 3. The CDR3 runs to 14 residues. The CDR3: CASQTGTNTGELFF. CDR3 nucleotides: TGTGCCAGCCAGACAGGGACGAACACCGGGGAGCTGTTTTTT.

J is TRBJ2-2 and V is TRBV12-3 or TRBV12-4; TRBD2 agrees at 9 bases. J lost 1 base, V lost 9 bases, and 6 bases had no gene match. The CDR3 is 15 residues long. The CDR3 loop is CASRRGGQNTGELFF. CDR3 DNA: TGTGCCAGTCGGCGGGGGGGACAGAACACCGGGGAGCTGTTTTTT.

This clonotype was picked up many times. V is TRBV12-3 or TRBV12-4 and J is TRBJ2-3; possibly TRBD1 for D (5 bases). V shed 5 bases and J shed 2 bases, with 11 bases lying between them. CDR3 length: 14 residues. Written as DNA, the CDR3 is TGTGCCAGCAGTCCCAGACAGATCACAGATACGCAGTATTTT. Translating gives CASSPRQITDTQYF.

The chain joins TRBV20-1 to TRBJ2-7; 8 bases are a match to TRBD1. The CDR3 extends over 13 amino acids. Germline lookup yields CDR1 DFQATT and CDR2 SNEGSKA (reference sequence). V lost 0 bases to trimming and J lost 7 bases; unmatched junction nucleotides: 5. CDR3 nucleotide sequence: TGCAGTGCTAGAGACCAGGGGGCGCGAGAGCAGTACTTC. This gives the protein CSARDQGAREQYF.

This clonotype was recorded at least ten times. CDR3 coding DNA: TGTGCCAGCAGCCGCGGGGGTCCGTCCCCCACTGAAGCTTTCTTT. Translation gives CASSRGGPSPTEAFF. The chain carries TRBV12-3 or TRBV12-4 and TRBJ1-1; a possible D gene is TRBD1 (5 bases). The CDR3 contains 15 residues. Deletions cut 6 bases from V and 4 bases from J, with 18 bases between.

The rearrangement uses TRBV29-1 and TRBJ1-2, with D possibly TRBD1 on 5 matching bases. The ends were cut back, 2 bases at V and 7 bases at J, with 8 bases in the middle. This CDR3 is built from 11 residues. Germline V gene data show CDR1 as SQVTM and CDR2 as ANQGSEA. The CDR3 DNA is TGCAGCGTTGAAATGAGGGGTGGCTACACCTTC. As protein: CSVEMRGGYTF.

This clonotype occurred many times. The chain uses TRBV28 and TRBJ2-7, with unresolved D. The V and J ends lost 2 bases and 0 bases respectively, with 11 bases between them. Germline V gives CDR1 MDHEN, CDR2 SYDVKM. This CDR3 spans 15 amino acids. CDR3 sequence: CASSLRLPYSYEQYF. CDR3 DNA: TGTGCCAGCAGTTTAAGGTTACCATACTCCTACGAGCAGTACTTC. The complete variable domain, with remaining parts taken from reference TRBV28 and TRBJ2-7, reads DVKVTQSSRYLVKRTGEKVFLECVQDMDHENMFWYRQDPGLGLRLIYFSYDVKMKEKGDIPEGYSVSREKKERFSLILESASTNQTSMYLCASSLRLPYSYEQYFGPGTRLTVT.